The sequence of this T cell receptor (beta chain) was determined in a study of blood T cell repertoires in COVID-19. Study at large: The United States, Italy and Spain were the sources of the acute and convalescent COVID-19 samples. T cells, B-cell-depleted T cells, or PBMCs provided the cDNA or gDNA that served as material.

With 3 bases clipped from V and 0 bases from J, the junction kept 4 bases outside the gene matches. The CDR3 is made up of 15 amino acids. Germline assignment: CDR1 MNHEY and CDR2 SMNVEV (reference sequence). The count of this clone is one. Authors' methods: How many nucleated cells were present was estimated from reference gene primer amplification. Sequenced by immunoSEQ multiplex PCR; TCRdb stores in-frame clones only, minus some. V, J and clone size are taken as reported in that table, and D and trimming were inferred from the DNA itself. There are around 140,000 clones in the sample; more than 75% occur only once, and 8.5% to 9% lies in the top ten.

This TCR derives from a woman aged 45-59 years with active or convalescent COVID-19. Input material: peripheral blood. The genes are TRBV27 and TRBJ1-1; 7 positions agree with TRBD1. The CDR3 is CASSFAGTVNTEAFF. The CDR3 coding sequence is TGTGCCAGCAGTTTCGCCGGGACAGTGAACACTGAAGCTTTCTTT.